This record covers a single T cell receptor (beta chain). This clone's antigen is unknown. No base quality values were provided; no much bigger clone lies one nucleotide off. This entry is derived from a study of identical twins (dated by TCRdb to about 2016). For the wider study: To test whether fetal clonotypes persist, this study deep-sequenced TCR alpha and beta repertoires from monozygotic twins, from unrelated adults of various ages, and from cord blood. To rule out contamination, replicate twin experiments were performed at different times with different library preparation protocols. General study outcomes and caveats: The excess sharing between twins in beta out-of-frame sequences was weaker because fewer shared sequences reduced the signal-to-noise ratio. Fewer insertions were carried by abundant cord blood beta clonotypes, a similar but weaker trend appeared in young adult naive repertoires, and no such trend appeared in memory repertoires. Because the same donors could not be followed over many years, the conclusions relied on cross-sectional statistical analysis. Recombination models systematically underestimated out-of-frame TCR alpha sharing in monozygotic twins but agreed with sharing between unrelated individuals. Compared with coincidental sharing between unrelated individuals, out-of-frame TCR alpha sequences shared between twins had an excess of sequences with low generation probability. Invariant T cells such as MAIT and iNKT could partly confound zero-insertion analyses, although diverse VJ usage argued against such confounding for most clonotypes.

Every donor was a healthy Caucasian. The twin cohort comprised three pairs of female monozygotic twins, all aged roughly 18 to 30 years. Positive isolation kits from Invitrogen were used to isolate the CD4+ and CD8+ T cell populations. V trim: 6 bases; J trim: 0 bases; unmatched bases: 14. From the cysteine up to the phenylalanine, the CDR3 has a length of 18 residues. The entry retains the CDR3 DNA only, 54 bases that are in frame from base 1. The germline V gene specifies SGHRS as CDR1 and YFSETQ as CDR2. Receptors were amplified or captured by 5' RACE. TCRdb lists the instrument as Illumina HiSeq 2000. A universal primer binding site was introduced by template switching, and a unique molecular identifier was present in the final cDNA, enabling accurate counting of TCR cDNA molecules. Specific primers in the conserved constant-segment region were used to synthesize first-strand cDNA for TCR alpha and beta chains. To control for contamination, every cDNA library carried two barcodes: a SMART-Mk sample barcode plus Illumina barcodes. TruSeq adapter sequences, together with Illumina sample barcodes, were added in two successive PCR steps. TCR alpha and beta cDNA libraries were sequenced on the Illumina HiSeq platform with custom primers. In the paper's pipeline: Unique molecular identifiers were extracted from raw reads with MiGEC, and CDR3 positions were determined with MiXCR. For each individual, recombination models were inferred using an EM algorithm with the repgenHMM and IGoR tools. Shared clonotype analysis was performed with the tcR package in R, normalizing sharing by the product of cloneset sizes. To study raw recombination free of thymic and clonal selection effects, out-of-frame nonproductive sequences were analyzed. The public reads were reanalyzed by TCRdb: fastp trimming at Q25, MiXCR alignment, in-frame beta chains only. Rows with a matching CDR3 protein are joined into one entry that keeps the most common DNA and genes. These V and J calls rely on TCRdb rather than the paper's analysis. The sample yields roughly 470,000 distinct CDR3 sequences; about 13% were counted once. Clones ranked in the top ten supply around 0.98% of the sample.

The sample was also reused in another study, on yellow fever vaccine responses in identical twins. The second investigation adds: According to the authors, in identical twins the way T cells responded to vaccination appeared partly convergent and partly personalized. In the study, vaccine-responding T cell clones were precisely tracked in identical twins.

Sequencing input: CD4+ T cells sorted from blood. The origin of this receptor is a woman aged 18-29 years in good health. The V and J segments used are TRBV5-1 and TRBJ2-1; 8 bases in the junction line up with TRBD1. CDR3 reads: CASNIGQGFPSSYNEQFF. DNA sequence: TGCGCCAGCAACATAGGACAGGGCTTCCCATCCTCCTACAATGAGCAGTTCTTC.